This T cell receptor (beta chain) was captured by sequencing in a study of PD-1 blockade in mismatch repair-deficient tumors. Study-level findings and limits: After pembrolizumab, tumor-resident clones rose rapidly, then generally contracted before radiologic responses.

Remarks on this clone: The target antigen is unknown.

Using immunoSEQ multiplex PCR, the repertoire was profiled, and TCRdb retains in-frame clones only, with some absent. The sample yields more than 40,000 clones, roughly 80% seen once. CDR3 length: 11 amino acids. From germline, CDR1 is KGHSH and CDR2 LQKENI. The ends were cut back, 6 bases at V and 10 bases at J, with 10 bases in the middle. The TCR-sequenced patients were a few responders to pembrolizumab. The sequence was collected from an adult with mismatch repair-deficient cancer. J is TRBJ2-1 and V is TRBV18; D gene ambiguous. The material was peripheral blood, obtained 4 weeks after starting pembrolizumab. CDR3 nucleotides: TGTGCCAGCTCTACGACGGGCGAGCAGTTCTTC. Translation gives CASSTTGEQFF. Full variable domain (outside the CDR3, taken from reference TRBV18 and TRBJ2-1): NAGVMQNPRHLVRRRGQEARLRCSPMKGHSHVYWYRQLPEEGLKFMVYLQKENIIDESGMPKERFSAEFPKEGPSILRIQQVVRGDSAAYFCASSTTGEQFFGPGTRLTVL.